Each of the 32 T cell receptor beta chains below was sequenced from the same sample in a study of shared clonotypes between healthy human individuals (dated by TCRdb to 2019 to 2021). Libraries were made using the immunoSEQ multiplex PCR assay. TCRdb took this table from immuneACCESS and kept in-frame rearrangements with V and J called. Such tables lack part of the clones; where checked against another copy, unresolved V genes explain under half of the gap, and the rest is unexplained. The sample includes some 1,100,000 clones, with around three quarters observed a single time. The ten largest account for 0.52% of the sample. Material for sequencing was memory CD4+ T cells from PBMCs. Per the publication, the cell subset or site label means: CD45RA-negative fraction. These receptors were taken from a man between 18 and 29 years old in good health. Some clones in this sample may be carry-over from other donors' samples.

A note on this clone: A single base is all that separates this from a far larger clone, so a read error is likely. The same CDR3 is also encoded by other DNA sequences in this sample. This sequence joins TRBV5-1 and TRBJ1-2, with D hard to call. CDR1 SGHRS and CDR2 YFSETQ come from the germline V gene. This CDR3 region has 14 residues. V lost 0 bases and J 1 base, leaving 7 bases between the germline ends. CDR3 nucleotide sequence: TGCGCCAGCAGCTTGGCGGGTAGTAACTATGGCTACACCTTC. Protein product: CASSLAGSNYGYTF.

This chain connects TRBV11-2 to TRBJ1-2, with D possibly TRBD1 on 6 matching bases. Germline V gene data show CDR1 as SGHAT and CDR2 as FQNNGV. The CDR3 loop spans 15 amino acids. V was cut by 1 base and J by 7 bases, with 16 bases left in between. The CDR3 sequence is CASSLVGTLGGGYTF. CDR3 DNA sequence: TGTGCCAGCAGCTTAGTTGGGACCCTAGGGGGTGGCTACACCTTC.

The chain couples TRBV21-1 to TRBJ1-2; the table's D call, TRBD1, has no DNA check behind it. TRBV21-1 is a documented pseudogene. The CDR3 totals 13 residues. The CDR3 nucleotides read TGTGCCAGCACCCCGGACAGGGGAAATGGCTACACCTTC. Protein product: CASTPDRGNGYTF.

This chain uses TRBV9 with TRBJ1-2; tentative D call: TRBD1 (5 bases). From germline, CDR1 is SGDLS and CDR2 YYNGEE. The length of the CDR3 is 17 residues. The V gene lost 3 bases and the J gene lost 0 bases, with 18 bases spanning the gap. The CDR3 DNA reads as TGTGCCAGCAGCGGGGGCCGTCCAAATGGGACTAACTATGGCTACACCTTC. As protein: CASSGGRPNGTNYGYTF. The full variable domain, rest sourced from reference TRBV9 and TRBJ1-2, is DSGVTQTPKHLITATGQRVTLRCSPRSGDLSVYWYQQSLDQGLQFLIQYYNGEERAKGNILERFSAQQFPDLHSELNLSSLELGDSALYFCASSGGRPNGTNYGYTFGSGTRLTVV.

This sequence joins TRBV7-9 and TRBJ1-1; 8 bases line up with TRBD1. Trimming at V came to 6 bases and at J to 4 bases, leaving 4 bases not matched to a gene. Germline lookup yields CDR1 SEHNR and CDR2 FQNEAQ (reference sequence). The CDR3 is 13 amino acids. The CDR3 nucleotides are TGTGCCAGCAGACGAACAGGGGGCACTGAAGCTTTCTTT. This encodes CASRRTGGTEAFF.

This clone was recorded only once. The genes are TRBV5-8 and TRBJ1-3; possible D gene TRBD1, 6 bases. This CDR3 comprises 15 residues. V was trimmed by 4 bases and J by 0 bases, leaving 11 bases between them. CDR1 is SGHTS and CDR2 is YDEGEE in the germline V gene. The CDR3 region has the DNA TGTGCCAGCAGCCGGGGGCCTTTCTCTGGAAACACCATATATTTT. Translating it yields CASSRGPFSGNTIYF.

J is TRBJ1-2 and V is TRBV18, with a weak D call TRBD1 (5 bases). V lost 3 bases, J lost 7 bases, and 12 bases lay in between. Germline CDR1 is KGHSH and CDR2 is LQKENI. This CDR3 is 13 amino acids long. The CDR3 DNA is TGTGCCAGCTCACCTTCCGACAGTGGTGGCTACACCTTC. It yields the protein CASSPSDSGGYTF.

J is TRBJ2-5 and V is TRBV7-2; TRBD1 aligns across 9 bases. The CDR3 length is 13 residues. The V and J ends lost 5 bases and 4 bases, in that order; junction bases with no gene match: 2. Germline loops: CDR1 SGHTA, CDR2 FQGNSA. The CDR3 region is CASSKQGAETQYF. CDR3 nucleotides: TGTGCCAGCAGCAAACAGGGGGCAGAGACCCAGTACTTC.

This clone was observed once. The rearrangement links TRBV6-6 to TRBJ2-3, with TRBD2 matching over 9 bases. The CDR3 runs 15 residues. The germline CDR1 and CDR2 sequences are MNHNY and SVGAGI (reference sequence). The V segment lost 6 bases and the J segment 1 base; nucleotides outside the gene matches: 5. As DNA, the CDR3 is TGTGCCAGCAGATACGAGCGGGAGGGCACAGATACGCAGTATTTT. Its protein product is CASRYEREGTDTQYF.

This CDR3 is CASRIPGTGEDNEQFF. In DNA, the CDR3 is TGTGCCAGCAGGATCCCCGGGACAGGGGAGGACAATGAGCAGTTCTTC. The chain employs TRBV11-2 and TRBJ2-1; 10 bases agree with TRBD1. This CDR3 has 16 residues. With 6 bases clipped from V and 5 bases from J, the junction kept 10 bases outside the gene matches. Germline loops: CDR1 SGHAT, CDR2 FQNNGV.

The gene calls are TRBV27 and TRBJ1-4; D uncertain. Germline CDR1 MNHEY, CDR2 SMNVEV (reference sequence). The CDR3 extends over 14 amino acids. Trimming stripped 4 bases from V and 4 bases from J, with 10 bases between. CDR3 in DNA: TGTGCCAGCAGTTCCCGTGCGGATAATGAAAAACTGTTTTTT. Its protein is CASSSRADNEKLFF. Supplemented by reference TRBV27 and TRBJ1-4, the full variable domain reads EAQVTQNPRYLITVTGKKLTVTCSQNMNHEYMSWYRQDPGLGLRQIYYSMNVEVTDKGDVPEGYKVSRKEKRNFPLILESPSPNQTSLYFCASSSRADNEKLFFGSGTQLSVL.

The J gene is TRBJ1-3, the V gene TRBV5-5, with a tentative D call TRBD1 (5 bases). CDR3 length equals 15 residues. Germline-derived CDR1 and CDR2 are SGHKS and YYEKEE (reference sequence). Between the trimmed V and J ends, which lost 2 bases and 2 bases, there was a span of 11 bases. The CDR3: CASSFIAGTGNTIYF. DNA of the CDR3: TGTGCCAGCAGCTTTATCGCAGGGACTGGAAACACCATATATTTT.

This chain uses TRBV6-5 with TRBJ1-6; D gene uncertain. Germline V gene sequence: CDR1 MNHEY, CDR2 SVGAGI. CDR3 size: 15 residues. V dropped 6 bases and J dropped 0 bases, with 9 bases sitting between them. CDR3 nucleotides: TGTGCCAGCAGGATAGGGAGCTCCTATAATTCACCCCTCCACTTT. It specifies CASRIGSSYNSPLHF.

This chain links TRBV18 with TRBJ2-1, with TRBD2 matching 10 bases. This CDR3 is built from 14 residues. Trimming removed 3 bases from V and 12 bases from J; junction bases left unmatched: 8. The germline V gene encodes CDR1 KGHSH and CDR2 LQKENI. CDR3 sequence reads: CASSPSGREGRQFF. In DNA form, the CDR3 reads TGTGCCAGCTCACCGAGCGGGAGGGAAGGTCGGCAGTTCTTC.

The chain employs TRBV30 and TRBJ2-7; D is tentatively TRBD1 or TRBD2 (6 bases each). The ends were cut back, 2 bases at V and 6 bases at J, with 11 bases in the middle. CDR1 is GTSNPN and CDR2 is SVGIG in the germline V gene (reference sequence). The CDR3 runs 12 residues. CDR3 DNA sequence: TGTGCCTGGAGTCCCCGGGGGCTCGAGCAGTACTTC. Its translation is CAWSPRGLEQYF.

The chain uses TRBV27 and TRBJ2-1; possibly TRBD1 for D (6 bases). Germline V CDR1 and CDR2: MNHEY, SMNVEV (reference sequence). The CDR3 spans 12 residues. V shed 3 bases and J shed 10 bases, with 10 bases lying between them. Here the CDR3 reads CASSFRGQEQFF. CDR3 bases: TGTGCCAGCAGTTTTAGGGGACAAGAGCAGTTCTTC.

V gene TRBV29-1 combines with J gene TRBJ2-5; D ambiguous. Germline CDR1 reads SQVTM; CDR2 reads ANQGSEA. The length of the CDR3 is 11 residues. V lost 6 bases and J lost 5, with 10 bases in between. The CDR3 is CSVIPRETQYF. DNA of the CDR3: TGCAGCGTGATACCCCGGGAGACCCAGTACTTC. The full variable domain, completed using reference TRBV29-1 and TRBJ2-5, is SAVISQKPSRDICQRGTSLTIQCQVDSQVTMMFWYRQQPGQSLTLIATANQGSEATYESGFVIDKFPISRPNLTFSTLTVSNMSPEDSSIYLCSVIPRETQYFGPGTRLLVL.

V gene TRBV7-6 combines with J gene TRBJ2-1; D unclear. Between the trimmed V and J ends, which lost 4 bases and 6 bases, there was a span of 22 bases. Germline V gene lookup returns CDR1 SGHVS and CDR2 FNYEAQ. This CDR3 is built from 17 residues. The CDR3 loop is CASSSSGQGYTSNEQFF. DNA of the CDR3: TGTGCCAGCAGCTCCTCCGGCCAAGGGTATACGTCCAATGAGCAGTTCTTC.

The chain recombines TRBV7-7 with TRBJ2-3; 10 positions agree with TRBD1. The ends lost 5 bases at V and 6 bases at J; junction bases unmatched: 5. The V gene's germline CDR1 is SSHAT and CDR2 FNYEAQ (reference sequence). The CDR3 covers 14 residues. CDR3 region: CASSMRQGADTQYF. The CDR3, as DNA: TGTGCCAGCAGCATGCGACAGGGGGCGGATACGCAGTATTTT.

CDR3 bases: TGCGCCAGCAGCTTCGCGCAGAAGGGAGAGACCCAGTACTTC. It specifies CASSFAQKGETQYF. The chain links TRBV5-1 to TRBJ2-5; D remains unclear. V dropped 2 bases and J dropped 4 bases, with 12 bases sitting between them. This CDR3 contains 14 residues. Germline V gene data show CDR1 as SGHRS and CDR2 as YFSETQ.

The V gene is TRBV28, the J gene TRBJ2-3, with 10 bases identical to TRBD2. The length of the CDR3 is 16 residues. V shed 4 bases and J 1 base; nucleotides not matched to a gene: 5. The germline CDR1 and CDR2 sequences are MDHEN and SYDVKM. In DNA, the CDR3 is TGTGCCAGCAGTTCCCTAGGACTAGCGGGCACAGATACGCAGTATTTT. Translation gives CASSSLGLAGTDTQYF.

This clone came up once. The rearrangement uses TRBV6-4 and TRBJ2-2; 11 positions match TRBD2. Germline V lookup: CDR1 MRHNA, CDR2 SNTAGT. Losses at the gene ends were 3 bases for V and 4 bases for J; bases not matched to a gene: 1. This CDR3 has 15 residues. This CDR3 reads CASSELAGATGELFF. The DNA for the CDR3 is TGTGCCAGCAGTGAACTAGCGGGAGCCACCGGGGAGCTGTTTTTT.

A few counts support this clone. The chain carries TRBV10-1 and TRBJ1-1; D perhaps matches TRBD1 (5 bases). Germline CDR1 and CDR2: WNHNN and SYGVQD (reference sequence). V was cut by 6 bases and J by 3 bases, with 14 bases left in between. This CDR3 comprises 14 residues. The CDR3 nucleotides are TGCGCCAGCAGCTGGACGCGGGGGGACACTGAAGCTTTCTTT. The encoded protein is CASSWTRGDTEAFF.

The CDR3 coding sequence is TGTGCCATCAGTGAGACCGGGACAGGGCAAGAGACCCAGTACTTC. Protein: CAISETGTGQETQYF. The genes are TRBV10-3 and TRBJ2-5, with 9 bases matching TRBD1. The germline gives CDR1 ENHRY, CDR2 SYGVKD. V trimming: 2 bases; J trimming: 2 bases; junction bases outside the gene matches: 3. The CDR3 has 15 amino acids.

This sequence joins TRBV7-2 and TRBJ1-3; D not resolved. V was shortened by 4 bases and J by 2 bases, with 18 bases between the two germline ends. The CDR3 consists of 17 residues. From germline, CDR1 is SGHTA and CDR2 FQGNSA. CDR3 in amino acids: CASSSPTKIYTGNTIYF. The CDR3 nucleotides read TGTGCCAGCAGCTCCCCGACAAAGATTTACACTGGAAACACCATATATTTT. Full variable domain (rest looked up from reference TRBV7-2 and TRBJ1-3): GAGVSQSPSNKVTEKGKDVELRCDPISGHTALYWYRQSLGQGLEFLIYFQGNSAPDKSGLPSDRFSAERTGGSVSTLTIQRTQQEDSAVYLCASSSPTKIYTGNTIYFGEGSWLTVV.

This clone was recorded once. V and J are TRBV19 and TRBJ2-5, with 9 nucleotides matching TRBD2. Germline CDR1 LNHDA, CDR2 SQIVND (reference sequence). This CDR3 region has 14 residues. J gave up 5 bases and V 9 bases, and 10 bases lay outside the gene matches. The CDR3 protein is CASTPAGGVETQYF. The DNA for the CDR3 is TGTGCCAGCACCCCAGCGGGAGGAGTCGAGACCCAGTACTTC.

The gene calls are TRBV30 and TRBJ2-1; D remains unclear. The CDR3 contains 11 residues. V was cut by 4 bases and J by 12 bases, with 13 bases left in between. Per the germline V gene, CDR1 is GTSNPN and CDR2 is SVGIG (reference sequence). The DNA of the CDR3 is TGTGCCTGGACCAGGTCTATGAGGCAGTTCTTC. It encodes CAWTRSMRQFF. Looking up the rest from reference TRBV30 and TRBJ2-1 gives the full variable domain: SQTIHQWPATLVQPVGSPLSLECTVEGTSNPNLYWYRQAAGRGLQLLFYSVGIGQISSEVPQNLSASRPQDRQFILSSKKLLLSDSGFYLCAWTRSMRQFFGPGTRLTVL.

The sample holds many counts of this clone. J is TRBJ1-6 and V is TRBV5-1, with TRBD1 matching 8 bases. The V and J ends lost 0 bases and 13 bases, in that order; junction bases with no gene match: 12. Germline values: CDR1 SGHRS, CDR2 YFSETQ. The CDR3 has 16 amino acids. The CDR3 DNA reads TGCGCCAGCAGCTTGGCCGATTCCTTCGCAGGGGGCCCCCTCCACTTT. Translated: CASSLADSFAGGPLHF.

CDR3 loop: CASSPATGTSGTGELFF. The CDR3 region has the DNA TGTGCCAGCTCACCAGCCACCGGGACTAGCGGCACCGGGGAGCTGTTTTTT. This rearrangement joins TRBV18 to TRBJ2-2; 11 bases are shared with TRBD2. The CDR3 length is 17 residues. The V and J ends lost 2 bases and 4 bases, in that order; junction bases with no gene match: 6. Germline loops: CDR1 KGHSH, CDR2 LQKENI.

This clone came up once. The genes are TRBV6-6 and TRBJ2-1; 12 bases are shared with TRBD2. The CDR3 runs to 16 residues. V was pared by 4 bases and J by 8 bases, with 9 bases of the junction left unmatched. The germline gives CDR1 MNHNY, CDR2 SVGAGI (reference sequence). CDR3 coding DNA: TGTGCCAGCAGTTCGACGGGACTAGCGGGCTGGGATGAGCAGTTCTTC. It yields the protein CASSSTGLAGWDEQFF.

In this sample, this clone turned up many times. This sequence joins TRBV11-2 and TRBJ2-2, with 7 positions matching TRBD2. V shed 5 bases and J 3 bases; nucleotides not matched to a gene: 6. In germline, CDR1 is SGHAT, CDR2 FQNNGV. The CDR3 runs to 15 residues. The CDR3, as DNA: TGTGCCAGCAGCGCATTTGCGGGGGACACCGGGGAGCTGTTTTTT. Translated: CASSAFAGDTGELFF.

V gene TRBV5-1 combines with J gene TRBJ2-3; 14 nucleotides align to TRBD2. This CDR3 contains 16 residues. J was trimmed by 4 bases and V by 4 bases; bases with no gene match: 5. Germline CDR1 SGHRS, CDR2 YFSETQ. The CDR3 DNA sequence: TGCGCCAGCAGCCGGACTAGCGGGAGGTCCCCAGATACGCAGTATTTT. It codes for CASSRTSGRSPDTQYF.